Following are 23 T cell receptor beta chains from one sample sequenced in a study of circulating CD8 cells and anti-PD-1 response in melanoma. From live CD3+CD8+TCRalphabeta+ cells, four PD-1 and/or TIGIT subsets were sorted. Each library started from about 15 ng of total RNA using the QIAseq Immune Repertoire TCR panel. TCRdb processed the reads anew with MiXCR; each CDR3 protein has one entry. The sample lists hundreds of distinct CDR3 sequences, about a tenth occurring once. Sequences were derived from CD8+ T cells from PBMCs, sampled at baseline or after one month of anti-PD-1 therapy (not recorded which). These receptors all stem from a human donor with melanoma.

By frequency in the sample, this clonotype is hyperexpanded (1% or more). The rearrangement joins TRBV20-1 to TRBJ2-3, with 14 bases fitting TRBD2. Germline CDR1 reads DFQATT; CDR2 reads SNEGSKA (reference sequence). This CDR3 contains 20 residues. Unmatched junction bases numbered 13, after V lost 2 bases and J lost 0 bases. CDR3 DNA: TGCAGTGCTAGACCCCCTGGACTAGCGGGAGGTACCACTAGCACAGATACGCAGTATTTT. It is translated as CSARPPGLAGGTTSTDTQYF.

This clonotype rates as large. The V gene is TRBV28, the J gene TRBJ2-1; TRBD2 matches 7 bases. V shed 5 bases and J 0 bases; nucleotides not matched to a gene: 10. CDR1 and CDR2 from the germline V gene are MDHEN and SYDVKM. The CDR3 covers 17 residues. The DNA of the CDR3 is TGTGCCAGCAGTCCCTTAGCGGGCCTTAGCTCCTACAATGAGCAGTTCTTC. As protein: CASSPLAGLSSYNEQFF. Together with reference TRBV28 and TRBJ2-1, the CDR3 gives the full variable domain: DVKVTQSSRYLVKRTGEKVFLECVQDMDHENMFWYRQDPGLGLRLIYFSYDVKMKEKGDIPEGYSVSREKKERFSLILESASTNQTSMYLCASSPLAGLSSYNEQFFGPGTRLTVL.

This clonotype is judged medium-sized. This CDR3 is missing its conserved last phenylalanine or tryptophan, likely due to a read error. The rearrangement links TRBV28 to TRBJ2-2; TRBD2 might be the D (6 bases). V was cut by 3 bases and J by 8 bases, with 10 bases left in between. Germline loops: CDR1 MDHEN, CDR2 SYDVKM. The CDR3 extends over 13 amino acids. The CDR3 loop reads CASSFRGTGELFL. The CDR3 DNA follows: TGTGCCAGCAGTTTCCGGGGGACTGGGGAGCTGTTTCTT.

The J gene is TRBJ2-7, the V gene TRBV19; tentatively, D is TRBD1 (5 bases). The V gene lost 6 bases and the J gene lost 3 bases, with 18 bases spanning the gap. The V gene's germline CDR1 is LNHDA and CDR2 SQIVND (reference sequence). This CDR3 has 15 residues. This CDR3 is CASSLTAFPFYEQYF. The DNA for the CDR3 is TGTGCCAGTAGCTTGACAGCATTCCCCTTCTACGAGCAGTACTTC.

By frequency in the sample, this clonotype is medium-sized. CDR3 loop: CASTESSYNSPLHF. As DNA, the CDR3 is TGTGCCAGCACGGAAAGCTCCTATAATTCACCCCTCCACTTT. V gene TRBV28 combines with J gene TRBJ1-6; D gene uncertain. Germline CDR1 and CDR2: MDHEN and SYDVKM. V was clipped by 7 bases and J by 0 bases, with 7 bases between them. CDR3 length: 14 residues. The full variable domain, rest sourced from reference TRBV28 and TRBJ1-6, is DVKVTQSSRYLVKRTGEKVFLECVQDMDHENMFWYRQDPGLGLRLIYFSYDVKMKEKGDIPEGYSVSREKKERFSLILESASTNQTSMYLCASTESSYNSPLHFGNGTRLTVT.

This clonotype counts as large. The CDR3 bases are TGTGCCAGTAGTATCTCTTCTTACAATGAGCAGTTCTTC. Protein: CASSISSYNEQFF. The gene calls are TRBV19 and TRBJ2-1, with D unresolved. The germline CDR1 and CDR2 sequences are LNHDA and SQIVND (reference sequence). Trimming cost V 3 bases and J 4 bases, with 7 bases left between them. The CDR3 has 13 residues.

By share, this clonotype ranks as large (0.1 to 1%). V and J are TRBV19 and TRBJ2-3, with D tentatively TRBD2 (6 bases). Germline values: CDR1 LNHDA, CDR2 SQIVND (reference sequence). CDR3 length: 14 residues. Trimming took 2 bases from V and 6 from J, leaving 12 bases between them. The CDR3 DNA sequence: TGTGCCAGTAGTATAAGCGGGTCGCCGGATACGCAGTATTTT. Amino acids: CASSISGSPDTQYF.

Within the sample, this clonotype is large. The chain carries TRBV20-1 and TRBJ2-7; possibly TRBD1 or TRBD2 for D (5 bases each). Deletions cut 5 bases from V and 0 bases from J, with 14 bases between. The germline gives CDR1 DFQATT, CDR2 SNEGSKA (reference sequence). This CDR3 has 14 residues. CDR3 DNA: TGCAGTGCTCCGGGGCAGGGCTTCTCCTACGAGCAGTACTTC. Amino acid sequence: CSAPGQGFSYEQYF.

By sample fraction, this clonotype is large (0.1 to 1%). DNA for the CDR3: TGTGCCAGTAGCGAACTAGCGGTTCCCTACAATGAGCAGTTCTTC. It specifies CASSELAVPYNEQFF. The chain has TRBV19 and TRBJ2-1; 8 bases line up with TRBD2. The V and J ends lost 6 bases and 2 bases, in that order; junction bases with no gene match: 6. Germline V gene data show CDR1 as LNHDA and CDR2 as SQIVND (reference sequence). The CDR3 contains 15 residues.

This clonotype rates as large. This chain links TRBV29-1 with TRBJ2-3, with D perhaps TRBD1 or TRBD2 (6 bases each). V was shortened by 2 bases and J by 2 bases, with 23 bases between the two germline ends. CDR3 length: 18 residues. Germline V gene sequence: CDR1 SQVTM, CDR2 ANQGSEA. The CDR3 here is CSVEYPKGGGPTTDTQYF. The CDR3 region has the DNA TGCAGCGTTGAATACCCAAAGGGGGGAGGCCCGACCACAGATACGCAGTATTTT.

By share of the sample, this clonotype is large (0.1 to 1%). The genes are TRBV28 and TRBJ2-7, with D possibly TRBD1 on 7 matching bases. Deletions cut 3 bases from V and 6 bases from J, with 15 bases between. The germline CDR1 and CDR2 sequences are MDHEN and SYDVKM. The CDR3 loop spans 14 amino acids. The CDR3 here is CASSLAAGGFEQYF. CDR3 nucleotide sequence: TGTGCCAGCAGTTTGGCAGCAGGGGGGTTCGAGCAGTACTTC.

By share, this clonotype ranks as large. As DNA, the CDR3 is TGTGCCAGCAGTTTAGACAGGGAAGTTCAGCCCCAGCATTTT. As protein: CASSLDREVQPQHF. This chain joins TRBV28 and TRBJ1-5; 7 positions match TRBD1. Per the germline V gene, CDR1 is MDHEN and CDR2 is SYDVKM. V gave up 2 bases and J gave up 6 bases; unmatched junction bases: 4. The CDR3 sequence is 14 residues long.

Relative to its sample, this clonotype is large (0.1 to 1%). The V gene is TRBV28, the J gene TRBJ2-3; D remains ambiguous. Germline lookup yields CDR1 MDHEN and CDR2 SYDVKM. Trimming shortened V by 4 bases and J by 2 bases, and 4 bases separated the two germline ends. The CDR3 has 12 amino acids. Written as DNA, the CDR3 is TGTGCCAGCAGTTACTCCACAGATACGCAGTATTTT. Protein: CASSYSTDTQYF.

In this sample, this clonotype is large. This rearrangement joins TRBV28 to TRBJ2-7, with D maybe TRBD1 (6 bases). Germline-derived CDR1 and CDR2 are MDHEN and SYDVKM. CDR3 size: 16 residues. Trimming removed 2 bases at V and 4 bases at J, with 18 bases between. CDR3 in amino acids: CASSLPLTGSGYEQYF. In nucleotides, the CDR3 is TGTGCCAGCAGTTTACCCCTAACAGGGTCTGGATACGAGCAGTACTTC.

In this sample, this clonotype is large. The junction departs from germline at one end; a sequencing error may be responsible. The chain joins TRBV5-7 to TRBJ2-1; 7 nucleotides align to TRBD2. TRBV5-7 is assigned to the ORF class and has an uncertain function. The CDR3 is 16 residues long. DNA of the CDR3: TGTGCCAGCGGCTTCTGGGCTAGCGGATACTACAATGAGCAGTTCTTC. It yields the protein CASGFWASGYYNEQFF.

Within the sample, this clonotype is large (0.1 to 1%). The chain carries TRBV28 and TRBJ2-7; perhaps TRBD1 as D (6 bases). In germline, CDR1 is MDHEN, CDR2 SYDVKM. The V end lost 1 base, the J end lost 2 bases, and 15 bases lay between the germline ends. This CDR3 spans 16 amino acids. The CDR3 is CASSLSPPGATYEQYF. DNA of the CDR3: TGTGCCAGCAGTTTATCTCCCCCAGGGGCTACCTACGAGCAGTACTTC.

By sample fraction, this clonotype is medium-sized. The rearrangement joins TRBV28 to TRBJ2-1, with no clear D. Trimming removed 4 bases from V and 5 bases from J, with 3 bases in between. This CDR3 is built from 11 residues. Germline V CDR1 and CDR2: MDHEN, SYDVKM. In nucleotides, the CDR3 is TGTGCCAGCAGTTGGGACAATGAGCAGTTCTTC. The encoded protein is CASSWDNEQFF. The whole variable domain, filled in from reference TRBV28 and TRBJ2-1, reads DVKVTQSSRYLVKRTGEKVFLECVQDMDHENMFWYRQDPGLGLRLIYFSYDVKMKEKGDIPEGYSVSREKKERFSLILESASTNQTSMYLCASSWDNEQFFGPGTRLTVL.

This clonotype rates as large. The chain combines TRBV28 with TRBJ1-1, with D possibly being TRBD1 (5 bases). With 7 bases removed from V and 3 bases from J, the gap between germline ends came to 21 bases. Germline values: CDR1 MDHEN, CDR2 SYDVKM. This CDR3 region has 16 residues. In nucleotides, the CDR3 is TGTGCCAGCACCCCACGTTTTGGGCTGGGGGACACTGAAGCTTTCTTT. Translation gives CASTPRFGLGDTEAFF.

By sample fraction, this clonotype is large. The genes are TRBV28 and TRBJ2-7, with TRBD2 as a possible D gene (5 bases). V lost 2 bases and J 3 bases, leaving 11 bases between the germline ends. Germline CDR1 MDHEN, CDR2 SYDVKM. This CDR3 has 14 amino acids. The CDR3 region is CASSLLSSIYEQYF. CDR3 nucleotides: TGTGCCAGCAGTTTACTCTCTAGCATCTACGAGCAGTACTTC. Looking up the rest from reference TRBV28 and TRBJ2-7 gives the full variable domain: DVKVTQSSRYLVKRTGEKVFLECVQDMDHENMFWYRQDPGLGLRLIYFSYDVKMKEKGDIPEGYSVSREKKERFSLILESASTNQTSMYLCASSLLSSIYEQYFGPGTRLTVT.

This clonotype is classed as large (0.1 to 1%). The gene calls are TRBV7-9 and TRBJ2-1; 10 bases line up with TRBD2. Germline values: CDR1 SEHNR, CDR2 FQNEAQ (reference sequence). The CDR3 runs to 17 residues. Trimming at V came to 0 bases and at J to 2 bases, leaving 4 bases not matched to a gene. The CDR3, as DNA: TGTGCCAGCAGCTTAGCTCTAGCGGGAGCCGCCTACAATGAGCAGTTCTTC. As protein: CASSLALAGAAYNEQFF.

This clonotype was observed a handful of times. This rearrangement joins TRBV7-3 to TRBJ2-3, with TRBD2 as a possible D gene (6 bases). The V end lost 5 bases, the J end lost 1 base, and 13 bases lay between the germline ends. This CDR3 contains 15 residues. Germline V lookup: CDR1 SGHTA, CDR2 FQGTGA. The CDR3 here is CASSRLAKGTDTQYF. The CDR3 DNA sequence: TGTGCCAGCAGCCGGCTAGCGAAGGGCACAGATACGCAGTATTTT.

This clonotype is termed medium-sized. V usage is TRBV20-1 and J usage is TRBJ2-5; a weak D match, TRBD1 (6 bases). With 5 bases removed from V and 5 bases from J, the gap between germline ends came to 12 bases. This CDR3 spans 12 amino acids. Germline loops: CDR1 DFQATT, CDR2 SNEGSKA (reference sequence). CDR3 amino acids: CSAGGRVETQYF. The CDR3 nucleotides are TGCAGTGCTGGGGGCAGGGTTGAGACCCAGTACTTC.

This clonotype is large within its sample. The chain couples TRBV19 to TRBJ1-1; D unresolved. V dropped 5 bases and J dropped 0 bases, with 16 bases sitting between them. Germline V gene lookup returns CDR1 LNHDA and CDR2 SQIVND (reference sequence). CDR3 length equals 16 residues. CDR3 loop: CASSVGFEAMNTEAFF. The CDR3 region has the DNA TGTGCCAGTAGTGTTGGTTTTGAGGCAATGAACACTGAAGCTTTCTTT.